One and the same sample provided the 7 T cell receptor beta chains below, sequenced in a study of identical twins. Via MiXCR, TCRdb re-called the 5' RACE reads, giving one row per CDR3 protein. In the table there are about 570,000 distinct CDR3 sequences, roughly 9.9% of which are singletons. The sample also formed part of further work on yellow fever vaccine responses in identical twins.

Sequenced sample: PBMCs. The source is a woman under 30 in good health.

This clonotype showed up many times. The CDR3 nucleotides are TGTGCCAGCAGGGGGACAGGGGGACCCTACGAGCAGTACTTC. Translated, it gives CASRGTGGPYEQYF. The chain combines TRBV12-3 or TRBV12-4 with TRBJ2-7; 11 bases are shared with TRBD1. The CDR3 length is 14 residues. V lost 6 bases to trimming and J lost 2 bases; unmatched junction nucleotides: 3.

This clonotype was counted many times. The genes are TRBV20-1 and TRBJ2-7, with 7 bases matching TRBD2. In germline, CDR1 is DFQATT, CDR2 SNEGSKA (reference sequence). The J segment lost 2 bases and the V segment lost 3 bases, leaving 4 bases of the junction unmatched. The CDR3 loop spans 13 amino acids. The CDR3 DNA is TGCAGTGCTAGTACCGGACTAGCCTACGAGCAGTACTTC. Translating it yields CSASTGLAYEQYF.

This clonotype was observed a handful of times. This rearrangement joins TRBV20-1 to TRBJ1-1; tentatively, D is TRBD1 (5 bases). The germline V gene has CDR1 DFQATT and CDR2 SNEGSKA (reference sequence). Trimming removed 4 bases from V and 0 bases from J, with 12 bases in between. The length of the CDR3 is 14 residues. The CDR3 protein is CSAMNRFMNTEAFF. The CDR3 coding sequence is TGCAGTGCTATGAACAGGTTCATGAACACTGAAGCTTTCTTT.

The chain uses TRBV6-2 or TRBV6-3 and TRBJ2-7; 11 positions agree with TRBD2. The CDR3 extends over 13 amino acids. Germline CDR1 reads MNHEY; CDR2 reads SVGEGT. V was pared by 6 bases and J by 7 bases, with 5 bases of the junction left unmatched. The CDR3 DNA sequence: TGTGCCAGCAGACTAGCGGGAGCTAGTGAGCAGTACTTC. Amino acids: CASRLAGASEQYF.

V usage is TRBV20-1 and J usage is TRBJ2-1; 9 bases match TRBD2. The CDR3 has 14 residues. Germline lookup yields CDR1 DFQATT and CDR2 SNEGSKA (reference sequence). Trimming cost V 3 bases and J 6 bases; bases outside gene matches: 6. CDR3 in DNA: TGCAGTGCTAGCCGACTAGCGGATCGCAATGAGCAGTTCTTC. Protein: CSASRLADRNEQFF.

This clonotype was seen only a few times. This rearrangement joins TRBV5-1 to TRBJ2-7, with D possibly TRBD2 on 6 matching bases. The V end lost 0 bases, the J end lost 5 bases, and 21 bases lay between the germline ends. Germline lookup yields CDR1 SGHRS and CDR2 YFSETQ. The CDR3 has 17 amino acids. Here the CDR3 reads CASSLVSGPSSGDEQYF. The CDR3 DNA is TGCGCCAGCAGCTTGGTTTCGGGGCCTAGTAGCGGTGACGAGCAGTACTTC.

A few counts support this clonotype. The chain uses TRBV4-1 and TRBJ2-1; no definite D call. The CDR3 has 12 amino acids. Germline CDR1 and CDR2: MGHRA and YSYEKL. V gave up 1 base and J gave up 13 bases, with 11 bases separating them. The DNA for the CDR3 is TGCGCCAGCAGCCAAGTTGGCGGAGTTCAGTTCTTC. Translated, it gives CASSQVGGVQFF.